The present T cell receptor (beta chain) was sequenced within a study of shared clonotypes between healthy human individuals. CD45RO-negative, CCR7-selected cells formed the naive CD8 fraction, which excluded terminally differentiated effector memory CD45RA+ cells. Profiling relied on immunoSEQ multiplex PCR, and the TCRdb table lists in-frame clones only, not all of them. This sample has around 650,000 clones, with roughly 96% found just once. Unmatched junction bases numbered 6, after V lost 7 bases and J lost 6 bases. The CDR3 consists of 13 residues. CDR1 and CDR2 from the germline V gene are MNHEY and SMNVEV (reference sequence).

The TCR sequence derives from a young woman in good health. The sample was naive CD8+ T cells sorted from blood. J is TRBJ2-7 and V is TRBV27, with 10 nucleotides matching TRBD1. In nucleotides, the CDR3 is TGTGCCAGCACACGGGACAGGGGAACCGAGCAGTACTTC. It is translated as CASTRDRGTEQYF.